This passage covers 6 T cell receptor beta chains from one sample sequenced in a study of OX40 agonist ivuxolimab in advanced cancers. The assay was immunoSEQ multiplex PCR, and TCRdb's table has in-frame clones only and misses some. The sample consists of 35,000 to 40,000 clones, approximately 86% of them appearing once. The sequenced sample was CD4+ or CD8+ T cells sorted from blood, obtained in a trial of the OX40 agonist ivuxolimab. The receptors were gathered from an adult with an advanced solid tumor such as melanoma, head and neck, liver or kidney cancer.

The rearrangement uses TRBV9 and TRBJ1-5, with unresolved D. CDR3 size: 14 residues. Trimming removed 3 bases from V and 2 bases from J, with 9 bases in between. The germline V gene encodes CDR1 SGDLS and CDR2 YYNGEE. The CDR3 bases are TGTGCCAGCAGCGCCGCCCTTGGCAATCAGCCCCAGCATTTT. Encoded protein: CASSAALGNQPQHF.

This chain links TRBV19 with TRBJ1-3; the D gene is possibly TRBD1 (5 bases). With 7 bases removed from V and 9 bases from J, the gap between germline ends came to 16 bases. The CDR3 is made up of 13 amino acids. The germline V gene has CDR1 LNHDA and CDR2 SQIVND (reference sequence). The CDR3 coding sequence is TGTGCCAGTATTCGGGACGGCGTAGGCACCATATATTTT. Its translation: CASIRDGVGTIYF. Drawing the rest from reference TRBV19 and TRBJ1-3, the complete variable domain is DGGITQSPKYLFRKEGQNVTLSCEQNLNHDAMYWYRQDPGQGLRLIYYSQIVNDFQKGDIAEGYSVSREKKESFPLTVTSAQKNPTAFYLCASIRDGVGTIYFGEGSWLTVV.

The V gene is TRBV6-5, the J gene TRBJ2-7; possible D gene TRBD1, 5 bases. With 5 bases removed from V and 5 bases from J, the gap between germline ends came to 13 bases. Germline CDR1 is MNHEY and CDR2 is SVGAGI. The CDR3 consists of 13 residues. CDR3 nucleotide sequence: TGTGCCAGCAGTGCATTAGGGGTCCACGAGCAGTACTTC. This sequence encodes CASSALGVHEQYF.

This clone was found a few times. The rearrangement uses TRBV7-2 and TRBJ2-6, with 7 bases aligning to TRBD2. V lost 4 bases and J lost 1; bases outside the gene matches: 7. This CDR3 region has 17 residues. The V gene's germline CDR1 is SGHTA and CDR2 FQGNSA. CDR3 in amino acids: CASSWGGASSGANVLTF. The CDR3 nucleotides are TGTGCCAGCAGCTGGGGAGGGGCCTCTTCTGGGGCCAACGTCCTGACTTTC.

The rearrangement links TRBV19 to TRBJ2-2; no reliable D call. The CDR3 sequence is 15 residues long. Per the germline V gene, CDR1 is LNHDA and CDR2 is SQIVND (reference sequence). V was pared by 6 bases and J by 0 bases, with 11 bases between. The CDR3: CASRRSLANTGELFF. CDR3 DNA: TGTGCCAGTAGGCGGAGCCTCGCGAACACCGGGGAGCTGTTTTTT.

There are a few counts of this clone. J is TRBJ1-5 and V is TRBV5-6; no reliable D call. V was trimmed by 0 bases and J by 3 bases, leaving 16 bases between them. The CDR3 length is 17 residues. Germline lookup yields CDR1 SGHDT and CDR2 YYEEEE. This chain's CDR3 is CASSLGLNVRVNQPQHF. In DNA form, the CDR3 reads TGTGCCAGCAGCTTGGGACTCAACGTTAGGGTCAATCAGCCCCAGCATTTT.